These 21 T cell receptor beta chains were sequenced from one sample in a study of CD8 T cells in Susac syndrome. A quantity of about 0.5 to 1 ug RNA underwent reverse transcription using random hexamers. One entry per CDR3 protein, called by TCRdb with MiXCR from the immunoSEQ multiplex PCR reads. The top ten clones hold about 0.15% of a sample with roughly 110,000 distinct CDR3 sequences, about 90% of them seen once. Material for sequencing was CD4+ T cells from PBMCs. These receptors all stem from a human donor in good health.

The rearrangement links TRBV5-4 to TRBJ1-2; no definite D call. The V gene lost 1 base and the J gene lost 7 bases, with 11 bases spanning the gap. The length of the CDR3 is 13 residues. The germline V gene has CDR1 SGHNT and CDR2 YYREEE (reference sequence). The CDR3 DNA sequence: TGTGCCAGCAGCTTGCGCGGATCCCCTGGCTACACCTTC. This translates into CASSLRGSPGYTF. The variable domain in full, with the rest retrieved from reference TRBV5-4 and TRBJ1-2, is ETGVTQSPTHLIKTRGQQVTLRCSSQSGHNTVSWYQQALGQGPQFIFQYYREEENGRGNFPPRFSGLQFPNYSSELNVNALELDDSALYLCASSLRGSPGYTFGSGTRLTVV.

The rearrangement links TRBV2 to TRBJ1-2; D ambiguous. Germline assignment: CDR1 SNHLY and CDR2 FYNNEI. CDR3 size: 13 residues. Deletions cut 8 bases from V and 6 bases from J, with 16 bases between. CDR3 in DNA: TGTGCCAGCCCAGTCCCCACTAGAGATGGCTACACCTTC. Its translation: CASPVPTRDGYTF. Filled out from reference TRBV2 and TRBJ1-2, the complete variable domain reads EPEVTQTPSHQVTQMGQEVILRCVPISNHLYFYWYRQILGQKVEFLVSFYNNEISEKSEIFDDQFSVERPDGSNFTLKIRSTKLEDSAMYFCASPVPTRDGYTFGSGTRLTVV.

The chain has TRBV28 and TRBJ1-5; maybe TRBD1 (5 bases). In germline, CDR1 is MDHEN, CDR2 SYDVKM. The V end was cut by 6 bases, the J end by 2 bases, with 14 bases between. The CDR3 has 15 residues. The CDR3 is CASRLQGKGNQPQHF. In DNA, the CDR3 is TGTGCCAGCAGGCTCCAGGGAAAAGGCAATCAGCCCCAGCATTTT.

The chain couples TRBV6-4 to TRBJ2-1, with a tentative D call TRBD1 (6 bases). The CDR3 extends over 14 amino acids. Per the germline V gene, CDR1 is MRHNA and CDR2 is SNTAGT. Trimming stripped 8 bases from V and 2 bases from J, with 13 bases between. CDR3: CASQHGTTYNEQFF. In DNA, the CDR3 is TGTGCCAGCCAACACGGGACAACCTACAATGAGCAGTTCTTC.

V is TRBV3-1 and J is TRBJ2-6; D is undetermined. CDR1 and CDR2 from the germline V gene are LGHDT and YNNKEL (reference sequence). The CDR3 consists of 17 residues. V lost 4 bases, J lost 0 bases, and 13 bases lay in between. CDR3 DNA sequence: TGTGCCAGCAGCCCCCGGTCCGATCCCTCTGGGGCCAACGTCCTGACTTTC. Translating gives CASSPRSDPSGANVLTF.

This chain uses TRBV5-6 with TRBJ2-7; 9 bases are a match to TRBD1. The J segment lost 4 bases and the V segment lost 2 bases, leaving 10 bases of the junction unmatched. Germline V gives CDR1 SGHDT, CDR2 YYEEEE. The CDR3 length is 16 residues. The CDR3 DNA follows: TGTGCCAGCAGCTTTATCCCGGGACAGGGAAAGTACGAGCAGTACTTC. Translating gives CASSFIPGQGKYEQYF.

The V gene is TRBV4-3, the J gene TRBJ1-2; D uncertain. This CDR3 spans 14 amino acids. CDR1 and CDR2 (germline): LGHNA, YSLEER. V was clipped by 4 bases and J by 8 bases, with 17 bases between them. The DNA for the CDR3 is TGCGCCAGCAGCCCCCGCCGTGCGGGCGGGGGCTACACCTTC. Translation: CASSPRRAGGGYTF.

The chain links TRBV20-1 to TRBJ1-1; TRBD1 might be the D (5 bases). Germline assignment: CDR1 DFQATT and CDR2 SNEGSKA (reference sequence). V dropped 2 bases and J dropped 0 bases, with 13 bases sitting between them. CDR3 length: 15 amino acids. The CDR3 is CSARRQSSMNTEAFF. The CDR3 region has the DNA TGCAGTGCTAGAAGACAGTCTTCCATGAACACTGAAGCTTTCTTT.

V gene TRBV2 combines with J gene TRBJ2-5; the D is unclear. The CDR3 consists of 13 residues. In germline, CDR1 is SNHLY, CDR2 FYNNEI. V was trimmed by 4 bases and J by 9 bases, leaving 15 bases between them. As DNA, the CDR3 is TGTGCCAGCAGTGGTGTAGTTAAAGACGCCCAGTACTTC. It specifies CASSGVVKDAQYF.

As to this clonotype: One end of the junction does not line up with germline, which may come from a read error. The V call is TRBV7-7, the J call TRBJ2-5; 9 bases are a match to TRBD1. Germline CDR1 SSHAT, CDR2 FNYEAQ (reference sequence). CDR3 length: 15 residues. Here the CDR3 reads CASSTGTGYQETQYF. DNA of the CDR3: TGTGCTAGCAGCACCGGGACAGGGTACCAAGAGACCCAGTACTTC.

The CDR3 here is CASSTLNYEQYF. DNA of the CDR3: TGTGCCAGCAGTACATTAAACTACGAGCAGTACTTC. The chain recombines TRBV12-3 or TRBV12-4 with TRBJ2-7; D remains unclear. Trimming cost V 5 bases and J 3 bases, with 8 bases left between them. The CDR3 loop spans 12 amino acids.

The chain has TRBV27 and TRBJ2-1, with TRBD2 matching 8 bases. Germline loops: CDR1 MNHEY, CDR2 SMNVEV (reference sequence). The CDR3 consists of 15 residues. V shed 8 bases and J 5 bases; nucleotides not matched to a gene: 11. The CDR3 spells CASGPRGLVNNEQFF. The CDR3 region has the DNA TGTGCCAGCGGCCCTAGGGGACTAGTCAACAATGAGCAGTTCTTC.

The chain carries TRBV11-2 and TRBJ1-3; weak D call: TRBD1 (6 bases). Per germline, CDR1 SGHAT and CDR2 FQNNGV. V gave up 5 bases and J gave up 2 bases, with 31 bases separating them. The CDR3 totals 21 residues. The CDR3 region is CASSPPWLSNRELIAGNTIYF. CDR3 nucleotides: TGTGCCAGCAGCCCTCCCTGGCTCTCGAACAGGGAGTTGATCGCTGGAAACACCATATATTTT.

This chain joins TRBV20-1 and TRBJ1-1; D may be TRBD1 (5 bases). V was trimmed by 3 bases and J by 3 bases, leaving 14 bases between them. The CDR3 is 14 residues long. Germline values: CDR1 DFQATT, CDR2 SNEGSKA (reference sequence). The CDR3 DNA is TGCAGTGCTAGTTGGGGGACTAGGGACACTGAAGCTTTCTTT. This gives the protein CSASWGTRDTEAFF.

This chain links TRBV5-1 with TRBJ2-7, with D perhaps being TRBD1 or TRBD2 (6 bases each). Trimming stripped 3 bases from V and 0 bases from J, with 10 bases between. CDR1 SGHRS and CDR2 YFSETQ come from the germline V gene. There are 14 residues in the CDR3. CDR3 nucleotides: TGCGCCAGCAGCTCGGGGGCCTACTCCTACGAGCAGTACTTC. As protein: CASSSGAYSYEQYF.

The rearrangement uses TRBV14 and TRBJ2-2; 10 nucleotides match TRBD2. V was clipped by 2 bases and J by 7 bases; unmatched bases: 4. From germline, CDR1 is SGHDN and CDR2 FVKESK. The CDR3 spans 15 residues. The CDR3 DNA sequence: TGTGCCAGCAGCCAAACCCTAGCGGGAGTCGGGGAGCTGTTTTTT. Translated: CASSQTLAGVGELFF.

The CDR3 DNA reads TGTGCCAGCAGTTACTCAGGCGGGGAGCTGTTTTTT. The encoded protein is CASSYSGGELFF. The chain is built from TRBV6-5 and TRBJ2-2, with D uncertain. Germline V gives CDR1 MNHEY, CDR2 SVGAGI. The CDR3 runs to 12 residues. The ends were cut back, 0 bases at V and 7 bases at J, with 3 bases in the middle.

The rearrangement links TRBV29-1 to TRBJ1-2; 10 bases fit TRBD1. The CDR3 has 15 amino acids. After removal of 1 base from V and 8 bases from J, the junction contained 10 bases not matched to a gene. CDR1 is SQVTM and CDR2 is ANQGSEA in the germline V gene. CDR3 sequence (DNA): TGCAGCGTTGAAGGCCTCGACAGGGGGCAACGGGGCTACACCTTC. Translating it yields CSVEGLDRGQRGYTF.

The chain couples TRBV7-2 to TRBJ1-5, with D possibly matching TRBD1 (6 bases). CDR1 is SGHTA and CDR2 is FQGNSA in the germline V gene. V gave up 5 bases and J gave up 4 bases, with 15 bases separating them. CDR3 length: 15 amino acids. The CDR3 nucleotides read TGTGCCAGCAGCCGAACGGGGGGGCCGAATCAGCCCCAGCATTTT. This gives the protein CASSRTGGPNQPQHF.

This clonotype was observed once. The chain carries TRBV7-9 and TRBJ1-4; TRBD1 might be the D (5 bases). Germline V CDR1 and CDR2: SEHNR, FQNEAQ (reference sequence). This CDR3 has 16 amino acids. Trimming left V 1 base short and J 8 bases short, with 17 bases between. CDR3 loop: CASSLVGVGAGEKLFF. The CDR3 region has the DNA TGTGCCAGCAGCTTAGTAGGGGTCGGGGCCGGGGAAAAACTGTTTTTT.

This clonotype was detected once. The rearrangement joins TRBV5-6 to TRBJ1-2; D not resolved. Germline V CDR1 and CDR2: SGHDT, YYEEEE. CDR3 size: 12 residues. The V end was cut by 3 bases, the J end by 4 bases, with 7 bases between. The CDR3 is CASSSRFYGYTF. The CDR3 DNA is TGTGCCAGCAGCTCCAGATTCTATGGCTACACCTTC.